The entry that follows covers one TCR beta chain sequence. This specimen comes from a study of blood T cell repertoires in COVID-19. About the research overall: Spain, Italy and the United States supplied samples that represented acute and convalescent COVID-19. The analysed material was cDNA or gDNA that came from T cells, B-cell-depleted T cells, or PBMCs.

One Seattle source followed patients from active infection through their disease course. This CDR3 is 17 amino acids long. Per the study methods: Reference gene primer amplification yielded estimated nucleated cell counts. Sequenced by immunoSEQ multiplex PCR; TCRdb stores in-frame clones only, minus some. V, J and clone size are those of that table, while D and trimming were read from the DNA. The sample carries almost 200,000 clones, around four fifths recorded once. What was sequenced was peripheral blood. The chain uses TRBV21-1 and TRBJ2-7; the table's D gene call, TRBD2, was not cross checked with the DNA. TRBV21-1 is described as a pseudogene. This TCR derives from a man aged 55 to 69 with COVID-19, enrolled during active disease. The CDR3 sequence: CASTTGSGRLESYEQYF. CDR3 in DNA: TGTGCCAGCACCACGGGTAGCGGGAGGCTCGAATCCTACGAGCAGTACTTC.